This TCR beta chain was retrieved from a study of blood T cell repertoires in COVID-19. In the study overall: Samples representing acute and convalescent COVID-19 were sourced from the United States, Italy and Spain. In each case, the material was cDNA or gDNA derived from T cells, B-cell-depleted T cells, or PBMCs.

Germline CDR1 reads DFQATT; CDR2 reads SNEGSKA (reference sequence). This CDR3 spans 14 amino acids. V shed 3 bases and J shed 6 bases, with 12 bases lying between them. In the source study's methods: Nucleated cell counts were estimated from reference gene primer amplification. Some clones are missing from TCRdb's copy, which holds only in-frame ones; the method was immunoSEQ multiplex PCR. Clone size and V and J calls were adopted from that table, with D and trimming inferred from the DNA. The table lists about 200,000 clones, about 85% of them singletons. This chain joins TRBV20-1 and TRBJ1-6; possibly TRBD1 for D (5 bases). The receptor's source is a man aged 55-75 years with active or convalescent COVID-19. Material for sequencing was peripheral blood. The CDR3 sequence is CSASATGSNSPLHF. The CDR3 nucleotides read TGCAGTGCTAGTGCTACAGGCAGTAATTCACCCCTCCACTTT.